The 20 T cell receptor beta chains below all came from one sample that was sequenced in a study of cytomegalovirus exposure and HLA in healthy donors. The study ran its PCR with 60 Vbeta and 13 Jbeta primers. Measured with immunoSEQ multiplex PCR; TCRdb has only the in-frame clones, and not every one. The sample has 75,000 to 85,000 clones; about 78% are singletons. The specimen sequenced was PBMCs. The source is a male donor in good health and CMV-seronegative.

This chain connects TRBV18 to TRBJ2-7; tentative D call: TRBD1 (6 bases). Germline-derived CDR1 and CDR2 are KGHSH and LQKENI. The CDR3 spans 14 residues. The V end lost 6 bases, the J end lost 0 bases, and 12 bases lay between the germline ends. CDR3 loop: CASSPSQGSYEQYF. The CDR3 region has the DNA TGTGCCAGCTCTCCATCACAGGGCTCCTACGAGCAGTACTTC.

The chain uses TRBV30 and TRBJ1-4; D possibly corresponds to TRBD1 (5 bases). V lost 2 bases to trimming and J lost 2 bases, with 9 bases between them. Germline-derived CDR1 and CDR2 are GTSNPN and SVGIG (reference sequence). The CDR3 is 14 residues long. CDR3 sequence reads: CAWSLGGTNEKLFF. As DNA, the CDR3 is TGTGCCTGGAGTTTGGGGGGGACTAATGAAAAACTGTTTTTT.

V gene TRBV6-5 combines with J gene TRBJ1-1; 7 positions agree with TRBD1. This CDR3 spans 14 amino acids. CDR1 and CDR2 (germline): MNHEY, SVGAGI. V gave up 7 bases and J gave up 1 base; unmatched junction bases: 6. The CDR3, as DNA: TGTGCCAGCAATTATCGACAGGGGAACACTGAAGCTTTCTTT. This encodes CASNYRQGNTEAFF.

V and J are TRBV27 and TRBJ1-6, with no clear D. CDR1 and CDR2 (germline): MNHEY, SMNVEV (reference sequence). The CDR3 has 12 residues. V was shortened by 5 bases and J by 7 bases, with 6 bases between the two germline ends. The CDR3: CASSHGNSPLHF. CDR3 coding DNA: TGTGCCAGCAGTCACGGGAATTCACCCCTCCACTTT.

The chain is built from TRBV10-2 and TRBJ2-7, with 12 bases aligning to TRBD2. Germline V CDR1 and CDR2: WSHSY, SAAADI. With 7 bases clipped from V and 5 bases from J, the junction kept 9 bases outside the gene matches. This CDR3 contains 15 residues. The CDR3 loop is CASKLGTSGSHEQYF. CDR3 sequence (DNA): TGCGCCAGCAAACTCGGGACTAGCGGGTCCCACGAGCAGTACTTC.

The chain links TRBV28 to TRBJ2-3; TRBD2 aligns across 7 bases. The J segment lost 14 bases and the V segment lost 2 bases, leaving 10 bases of the junction unmatched. The CDR3 length is 13 residues. Germline lookup yields CDR1 MDHEN and CDR2 SYDVKM. The CDR3 DNA follows: TGTGCCAGCAGTTTAACCCCCCGCGGGAGTACGTATTTT. The encoded protein is CASSLTPRGSTYF.

The sample holds one count of this clone. The chain couples TRBV5-1 to TRBJ1-2; 7 bases are shared with TRBD1. Trimming at V came to 4 bases and at J to 4 bases, leaving 13 bases not matched to a gene. The CDR3 contains 16 residues. Looked up from germline, CDR1 is SGHRS and CDR2 is YFSETQ. DNA for the CDR3: TGCGCCAGCAGCCCCCAACAGGGGAGGACCGGCTATGGCTACACCTTC. Amino acids: CASSPQQGRTGYGYTF.

J is TRBJ2-7 and V is TRBV28, with 14 bases identical to TRBD2. Germline CDR1 is MDHEN and CDR2 is SYDVKM. This CDR3 contains 16 residues. J was trimmed by 3 bases and V by 6 bases; bases with no gene match: 7. CDR3 in amino acids: CASRTGTSGSFYEQYF. The CDR3 DNA reads as TGTGCCAGCAGAACCGGGACTAGCGGGAGTTTCTACGAGCAGTACTTC. Combining the CDR3 with reference TRBV28 and TRBJ2-7 gives the whole variable domain DVKVTQSSRYLVKRTGEKVFLECVQDMDHENMFWYRQDPGLGLRLIYFSYDVKMKEKGDIPEGYSVSREKKERFSLILESASTNQTSMYLCASRTGTSGSFYEQYFGPGTRLTVT.

The chain employs TRBV4-3 and TRBJ2-1, with 7 positions matching TRBD1. CDR1 and CDR2 (germline): LGHNA, YSLEER. This CDR3 region has 12 residues. Trimming removed 3 bases from V and 12 bases from J; junction bases left unmatched: 5. The CDR3 DNA reads TGCGCCAGCAGCCAGGAGACAGGGTCGCAGTTCTTC. Amino acids: CASSQETGSQFF.

The chain has TRBV2 and TRBJ2-1; TRBD2 agrees at 9 bases. CDR3 length: 16 residues. CDR1 SNHLY and CDR2 FYNNEI come from the germline V gene. Losses at the gene ends were 7 bases for V and 9 bases for J; bases not matched to a gene: 16. The CDR3 here is CASNEGREGDGGEQFF. The DNA for the CDR3 is TGTGCCAGCAATGAGGGGCGGGAGGGGGATGGGGGTGAGCAGTTCTTC.

CDR3 amino acids: CASSRGGYTF. CDR3 nucleotide sequence: TGTGCCAGCAGTCGAGGAGGCTACACCTTC. The chain combines TRBV21-1 with TRBJ1-2. TRBV21-1 is classified as a pseudogene. This CDR3 is 10 amino acids long.

The V and J genes are TRBV27 and TRBJ2-5; TRBD1 matches 11 bases. Germline-derived CDR1 and CDR2 are MNHEY and SMNVEV (reference sequence). The CDR3 runs 15 residues. V was pared by 6 bases and J by 5 bases, with 8 bases of the junction left unmatched. The CDR3: CASRSWTGGLETQYF. The DNA for the CDR3 is TGTGCCAGCAGATCCTGGACAGGGGGCTTGGAGACCCAGTACTTC.

Comment on this clone: Compared with germline, one end of the junction differs, possibly owing to a read error. The rearrangement joins TRBV6-1 to TRBJ1-2; 8 nucleotides match TRBD1. The CDR3 has 14 amino acids. Looked up from germline, CDR1 is MNHNS and CDR2 is SASEGT. CDR3 DNA: TGTGCCAGCAGTGAAGCAAGGACAGGGAATGGCTACCCCTTC. Translating gives CASSEARTGNGYPF.

The V call is TRBV29-1, the J call TRBJ1-4; 7 bases line up with TRBD1. Germline CDR1 is SQVTM and CDR2 is ANQGSEA. CDR3 size: 15 residues. Losses at the gene ends were 4 bases for V and 3 bases for J; bases not matched to a gene: 8. In DNA, the CDR3 is TGCAGCGTTGGAGGCAGGGGGTTGGCTAATGAAAAACTGTTTTTT. Amino acid sequence: CSVGGRGLANEKLFF.

This chain joins TRBV11-2 and TRBJ2-7; 7 bases fit TRBD1. The V segment lost 5 bases and the J segment 0 bases; nucleotides outside the gene matches: 7. The CDR3 has 15 residues. Germline V lookup: CDR1 SGHAT, CDR2 FQNNGV. The chain's CDR3 is CASSTDRVSSYEQYF. In nucleotides, the CDR3 is TGTGCCAGCAGCACAGACAGGGTTAGCTCCTACGAGCAGTACTTC.

The chain uses TRBV5-1 and TRBJ2-5; TRBD2 is a possible D gene (5 bases). V dropped 5 bases and J dropped 4 bases, with 15 bases sitting between them. Germline V CDR1 and CDR2: SGHRS, YFSETQ. This CDR3 region has 14 residues. The CDR3 DNA reads TGCGCCAGCAGTTCCGCGGGTTTAGGAGAGACCCAGTACTTC. This translates into CASSSAGLGETQYF.

The rearrangement links TRBV10-1 to TRBJ2-3; 7 bases line up with TRBD2. J gave up 0 bases and V 2 bases, and 5 bases lay outside the gene matches. This CDR3 is built from 16 residues. Germline values: CDR1 WNHNN, CDR2 SYGVQD (reference sequence). The chain's CDR3 is CASSETLAASTDTQYF. The CDR3 coding sequence is TGCGCCAGCAGTGAGACGCTAGCGGCTAGCACAGATACGCAGTATTTT.

The chain joins TRBV25-1 to TRBJ2-2; 10 bases are a match to TRBD1. The CDR3 length is 15 residues. V shed 4 bases and J 6 bases; nucleotides not matched to a gene: 5. The germline CDR1 and CDR2 sequences are MGHDK and SYGVNS. The CDR3 here is CASSAGTGEAGELFF. CDR3 DNA: TGTGCCAGCAGTGCCGGGACAGGGGAGGCCGGGGAGCTGTTTTTT.

This clone was seen only a few times. The rearrangement uses TRBV5-4 and TRBJ1-1; the D gene is possibly TRBD1 (6 bases). This CDR3 has 14 residues. Germline CDR1 and CDR2: SGHNT and YYREEE (reference sequence). The V end was cut by 2 bases, the J end by 4 bases, with 12 bases between. In DNA, the CDR3 is TGTGCCAGCAGCTTACAGGGAGAGGCCACTGAAGCTTTCTTT. Amino acids: CASSLQGEATEAFF. Drawing the rest from reference TRBV5-4 and TRBJ1-1, the complete variable domain is ETGVTQSPTHLIKTRGQQVTLRCSSQSGHNTVSWYQQALGQGPQFIFQYYREEENGRGNFPPRFSGLQFPNYSSELNVNALELDDSALYLCASSLQGEATEAFFGQGTRLTVV.

V usage is TRBV5-1 and J usage is TRBJ2-1; TRBD2 matches 8 bases. In germline, CDR1 is SGHRS, CDR2 YFSETQ. The V and J ends lost 1 base and 2 bases, in that order; junction bases with no gene match: 2. This CDR3 is 15 amino acids long. CDR3: CASSLSGRAYNEQFF. The CDR3 DNA reads TGCGCCAGCAGCTTGAGCGGGAGAGCCTACAATGAGCAGTTCTTC.